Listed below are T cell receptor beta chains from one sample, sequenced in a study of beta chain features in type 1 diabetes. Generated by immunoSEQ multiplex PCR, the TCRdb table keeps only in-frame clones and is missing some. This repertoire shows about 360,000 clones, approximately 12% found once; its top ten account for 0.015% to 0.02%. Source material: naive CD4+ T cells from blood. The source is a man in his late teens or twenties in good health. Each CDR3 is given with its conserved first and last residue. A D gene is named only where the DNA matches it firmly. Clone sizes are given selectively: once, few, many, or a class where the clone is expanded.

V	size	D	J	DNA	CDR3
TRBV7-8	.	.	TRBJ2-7	TGTGCCAGCAGCTTCCACGGACAGTCCTACGAGCAGTACTTC	CASSFHGQSYEQYF
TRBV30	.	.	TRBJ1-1	TGTGCCTGGAGTAGGGGCAGGCAAGAAGCTTTCTTT	CAWSRGRQEAFF
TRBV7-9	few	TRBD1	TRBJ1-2	TGTGCCAGCAGCTCTAGACAGGGGGCTTATGGCTACACCTTC	CASSSRQGAYGYTF
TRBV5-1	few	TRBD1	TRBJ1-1	TGCGCCAGCAGTTTGGGACAGGGGGGCCCTGAAGCTTTCTTT	CASSLGQGGPEAFF
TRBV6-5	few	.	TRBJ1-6	TGTGCCAGCAGTGTCTCTCATTCACCCCTCCACTTT	CASSVSHSPLHF
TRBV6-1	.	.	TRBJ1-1	TGTGCCAGCAGTGAGGCGGGTCTCCTAGAAGCTTTCTTT	CASSEAGLLEAFF
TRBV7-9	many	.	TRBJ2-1	TGTGCCAGCAGCACGGCGGATCAGTTCTTC	CASSTADQFF
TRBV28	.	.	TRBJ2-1	TGTGCCAGCAGGCGTAGGGGAAGCGATGAGCAGTTCTTC	CASRRRGSDEQFF
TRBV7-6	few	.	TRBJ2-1	TGTGCCAGCAGCTTAGCGCGGGGCCATGAGCAGTTCTTC	CASSLARGHEQFF
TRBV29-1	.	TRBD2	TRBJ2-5	TGCAGCGTTGAGCTAGCGGGAGGTACGTTAAGAGAGACCCAGTACTTC	CSVELAGGTLRETQYF
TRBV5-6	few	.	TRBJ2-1	TGTGCCAGCAGCTCTAGAGGAGGTGAGCAGTTCTTC	CASSSRGGEQFF
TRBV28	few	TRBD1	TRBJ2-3	TGTGCCAGCACCAGGGGGCCAAGCACAGATACGCAGTATTTT	CASTRGPSTDTQYF
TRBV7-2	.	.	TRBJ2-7	TGTGCCAGCAGCGTCCCAGGGGCGGCCTACGAGCAGTACTTC	CASSVPGAAYEQYF
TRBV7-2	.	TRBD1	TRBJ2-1	TGTGCCAGCACCCCGACAGGGACCAATGAGCAGTTCTTC	CASTPTGTNEQFF
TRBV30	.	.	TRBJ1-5	TGTGCCTGGAGGGCCTGGGGCGGCAATCAGCCCCAGCATTTT	CAWRAWGGNQPQHF
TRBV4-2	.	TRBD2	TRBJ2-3	TGTGCCAGCAGCCAAGATCGCCTAGCGGGAGATGGAGATACGCAGTATTTT	CASSQDRLAGDGDTQYF
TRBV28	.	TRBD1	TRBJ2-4	TGTGCCAGCAGTTCCGCCGGGACAGGGGGAAGGGATTTAAACATTCAGTACTTC	CASSSAGTGGRDLNIQYF
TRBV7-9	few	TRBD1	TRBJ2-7	TGTGCCAGCAGCGGTCCGGGACAGTTTTACGAGCAGTACTTC	CASSGPGQFYEQYF
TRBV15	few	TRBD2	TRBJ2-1	TGTGCCACCAGCACCCGACTAGCGGGTCCGCAGTTCTTC	CATSTRLAGPQFF
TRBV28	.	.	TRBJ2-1	TGTGCCAGCAGTTTCCCAAGACTCAATGAGCAGTTCTTC	CASSFPRLNEQFF
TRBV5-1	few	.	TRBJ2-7	TGCGCCAGCAGCTTGGGCGTCTCTTACGAGCAGTACTTC	CASSLGVSYEQYF
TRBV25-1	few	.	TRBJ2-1	TGTGCCAGCAGTGAGGGGACTGGGGGTGTAGAGCAGTTCTTC	CASSEGTGGVEQFF
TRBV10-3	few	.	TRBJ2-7	TGTGCCATCAGCCTAGATCCCTACTCCTACGAGCAGTACTTC	CAISLDPYSYEQYF
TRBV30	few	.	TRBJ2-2	TGTGCCTGGAAGAAGGGGTCGTACACCGGGGAGCTGTTTTTT	CAWKKGSYTGELFF
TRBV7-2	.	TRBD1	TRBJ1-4	TGTGCCAGCAGCCGGACAGGGGGACTTGAAAAACTGTTTTTT	CASSRTGGLEKLFF
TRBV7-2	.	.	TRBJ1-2	TGTGCCAGCAGCTGGAGCAGGGGTGATGGCTACACCTTC	CASSWSRGDGYTF
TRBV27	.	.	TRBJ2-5	TGTGCCAGCAGTTTACGGCAGGCCGCAGGGGAGACCCAGTACTTC	CASSLRQAAGETQYF
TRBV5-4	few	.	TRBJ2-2	TGTGCCAGCAGCTCTGCCTATACGACGGGAAACGGGGAGCTGTTTTTT	CASSSAYTTGNGELFF
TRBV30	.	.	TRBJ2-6	TGTGCCTGGGGGACAGCGAGCGGGTCCTCTGGCGGGGCCAACGTCCTGACTTTC	CAWGTASGSSGGANVLTF
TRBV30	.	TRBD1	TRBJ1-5	TGTGCCTGGAGTCCGAGACAGGGGGCGACGGGCAATCAGCCCCAGCATTTT	CAWSPRQGATGNQPQHF
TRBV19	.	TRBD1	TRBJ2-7	TGTGCCAGTAGTATGGTTACAGGGGGATCCTACGAGCAGTACTTC	CASSMVTGGSYEQYF
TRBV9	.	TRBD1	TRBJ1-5	TGTGCCAGCAGCACTACAGGGGGTTATCAGCCCCAGCATTTT	CASSTTGGYQPQHF